A selection of T cell receptor beta chains follows, all from one sample in a study of identical twins. TCRdb fed the 5' RACE reads into MiXCR, producing one record per CDR3 protein. The repertoire has about 660,000 distinct CDR3 sequences, approximately 9% of them found once; the top ten carry 0.75% to 1%. The same data also contributed to another study, on yellow fever vaccine responses in identical twins.

The sample taken for sequencing was PBMCs. These receptors were taken from a woman under 30 in good health. CDR3s include the opening cysteine and the closing phenylalanine or tryptophan. The order of the fields is clone size, D gene, J gene, V gene, CDR3 protein, CDR3 DNA. A D gene is named only where the DNA matches it firmly. Only part of the rows carry a size: once, few, many, or a class if the clone is expanded.

few | . | TRBJ2-7 | TRBV19 | CASTAGTKSSYEQYF | TGTGCCAGTACCGCCGGGACAAAGAGCTCCTACGAGCAGTACTTC
many | . | TRBJ2-1 | TRBV2 | CASTLIGGNEQFF | TGTGCCAGCACCCTAATAGGGGGCAATGAGCAGTTCTTC
few | TRBD2 | TRBJ2-1 | TRBV7-9 | CASSFGGLAGGPNEQFF | TGTGCCAGCAGCTTTGGGGGACTAGCGGGGGGGCCGAATGAGCAGTTCTTC
many | . | TRBJ2-2 | TRBV29-1 | CSGLIGGSSSAGELFF | TGCAGCGGCCTAATCGGGGGATCTAGTTCGGCCGGGGAGCTGTTTTTT
few | TRBD1 | TRBJ2-7 | TRBV20-1 | CSASLPIPGQRVYEQYF | TGCAGTGCTAGCCTCCCTATCCCGGGACAGCGAGTTTACGAGCAGTACTTC
many | TRBD2 | TRBJ2-1 | TRBV20-1 | CSARGEGYNEQFF | TGCAGTGCTAGGGGGGAGGGCTACAATGAGCAGTTCTTC
. | TRBD2 | TRBJ2-7 | TRBV10-1 | CASSQGLAGGSSYEQYF | TGCGCCAGCAGCCAGGGACTAGCGGGAGGGAGCTCCTACGAGCAGTACTTC
few | . | TRBJ2-7 | TRBV20-1 | CSAPVGEQYF | TGCAGTGCCCCCGTGGGGGAGCAGTACTTC
. | TRBD1 | TRBJ2-1 | TRBV30 | CAWRQRTGGAYNEQFF | TGTGCCTGGAGGCAACGGACAGGGGGCGCCTACAATGAGCAGTTCTTC
many | . | TRBJ2-2 | TRBV7-9 | CASSLAQENTGELFF | TGTGCCAGCAGCTTAGCACAGGAAAACACCGGGGAGCTGTTTTTT
. | TRBD2 | TRBJ2-7 | TRBV29-1 | CSVELGTTYEQYF | TGCAGCGTGGAACTTGGGACTACCTACGAGCAGTACTTC
few | TRBD1 | TRBJ2-3 | TRBV11-3 | CASSFHQGTGQGLGTQYF | TGTGCCAGCAGCTTCCACCAGGGGACGGGACAGGGTTTAGGGACGCAGTATTTT
. | TRBD1 | TRBJ2-5 | TRBV24-1 | CATSDQRQGQETQYF | TGTGCCACCAGTGATCAACGACAGGGTCAAGAGACCCAGTACTTC
few | . | TRBJ2-1 | TRBV5-1 | CASSFGGAGDEQFF | TGCGCCAGCAGCTTCGGAGGGGCTGGCGATGAGCAGTTCTTC
. | . | TRBJ1-2 | TRBV19 | CASSSWGYGYTF | TGTGCCAGTAGTAGTTGGGGCTATGGCTACACCTTC